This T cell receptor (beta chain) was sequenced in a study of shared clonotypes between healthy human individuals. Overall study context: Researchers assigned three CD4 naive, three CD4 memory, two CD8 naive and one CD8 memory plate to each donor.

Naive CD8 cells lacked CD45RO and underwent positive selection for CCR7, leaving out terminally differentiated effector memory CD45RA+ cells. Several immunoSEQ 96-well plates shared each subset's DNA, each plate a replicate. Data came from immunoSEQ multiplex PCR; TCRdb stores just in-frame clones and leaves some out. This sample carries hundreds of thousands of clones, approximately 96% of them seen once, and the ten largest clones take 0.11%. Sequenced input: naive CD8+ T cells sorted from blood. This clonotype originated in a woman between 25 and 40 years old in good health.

CDR3 bases: TGTGCCAGCAGTGACCTAAATAGCGGTTACACCGGGGAGCTGTTTTTT. This translates into CASSDLNSGYTGELFF. J is TRBJ2-2 and V is TRBV25-1, with D perhaps TRBD2 (6 bases). The CDR3 is 16 residues long. Germline V gives CDR1 MGHDK, CDR2 SYGVNS. The germline V and J ends were trimmed by 3 bases and 3 bases, with 14 bases remaining between them.